A single sample is the source of the 12 T cell receptor beta chains below, sequenced in a study of blood T cell repertoires in COVID-19. Libraries were prepared by immunoSEQ multiplex PCR; TCRdb keeps only in-frame clonotypes and omits some of them. The sample lists some 180,000 clones, about 85% occurring once. The specimen sequenced was peripheral blood. The receptor source for this set is a woman between 35 and 50 years old with COVID-19, enrolled during active disease.

The J gene is TRBJ1-1, the V gene TRBV19; D not resolved. The germline V gene has CDR1 LNHDA and CDR2 SQIVND (reference sequence). The germline V and J ends were trimmed by 7 bases and 1 base, with 16 bases remaining between them. There are 15 residues in the CDR3. CDR3 region: CASISPLGWNTEAFF. The CDR3 DNA follows: TGTGCCAGTATCTCTCCTCTCGGGTGGAACACTGAAGCTTTCTTT. Drawing the rest from reference TRBV19 and TRBJ1-1, the complete variable domain is DGGITQSPKYLFRKEGQNVTLSCEQNLNHDAMYWYRQDPGQGLRLIYYSQIVNDFQKGDIAEGYSVSREKKESFPLTVTSAQKNPTAFYLCASISPLGWNTEAFFGQGTRLTVV.

The V gene is TRBV2, the J gene TRBJ1-6; 7 nucleotides agree with TRBD1. V was pared by 3 bases and J by 5 bases, with 7 bases of the junction left unmatched. The CDR3 is 16 residues long. Per germline, CDR1 SNHLY and CDR2 FYNNEI. The CDR3 spells CASSELGDSNNSPLHF. The DNA of the CDR3 is TGTGCCAGCAGTGAGCTGGGGGACAGTAATAATTCACCCCTCCACTTT. The entire variable domain, with the rest obtained from reference TRBV2 and TRBJ1-6, is as follows: EPEVTQTPSHQVTQMGQEVILRCVPISNHLYFYWYRQILGQKVEFLVSFYNNEISEKSEIFDDQFSVERPDGSNFTLKIRSTKLEDSAMYFCASSELGDSNNSPLHFGNGTRLTVT.

This chain connects TRBV24-1 to TRBJ2-3; 8 bases match TRBD1. The CDR3 has 15 amino acids. Germline CDR1 KGHDR, CDR2 SFDVKD. V was pared by 6 bases and J by 2 bases, with 6 bases of the junction left unmatched. This CDR3 reads CATSRGQDLTDTQYF. The CDR3, as DNA: TGTGCCACCAGTCGGGGACAGGACCTCACAGATACGCAGTATTTT.

This chain uses TRBV28 with TRBJ2-1; the match to TRBD2 covers 10 bases. The germline gives CDR1 MDHEN, CDR2 SYDVKM. There are 15 residues in the CDR3. V lost 2 bases to trimming and J lost 7 bases; unmatched junction nucleotides: 5. The DNA for the CDR3 is TGTGCCAGCAGTTTAACTAGCGGGGCAGGGAATGAGCAGTTCTTC. Protein sequence: CASSLTSGAGNEQFF.

This chain joins TRBV7-2 and TRBJ1-2; 7 bases line up with TRBD1. The CDR3 extends over 14 amino acids. Germline loops: CDR1 SGHTA, CDR2 FQGNSA. The V segment lost 7 bases and the J segment 5 bases; nucleotides outside the gene matches: 10. CDR3 loop: CASTAQGVGYGYTF. As DNA, the CDR3 is TGTGCCAGCACCGCCCAGGGGGTAGGGTATGGCTACACCTTC.

The rearrangement links TRBV5-1 to TRBJ2-6, with TRBD1 matching over 9 bases. CDR1 and CDR2 (germline): SGHRS, YFSETQ. V lost 4 bases and J lost 0; bases outside the gene matches: 14. The CDR3 has 20 residues. Here the CDR3 DNA reads TGCGCCAGCAGCCACGTCCCGGGACAGGGAATGGGCTCTGGGGCCAACGTCCTGACTTTC. Protein product: CASSHVPGQGMGSGANVLTF.

The rearrangement uses TRBV5-4 and TRBJ1-1; D perhaps matches TRBD1 (5 bases). The CDR3 spans 16 residues. The V and J ends lost 3 bases and 4 bases respectively, with 19 bases between them. The V gene's germline CDR1 is SGHNT and CDR2 YYREEE (reference sequence). In DNA, the CDR3 is TGTGCCAGCAGCTCCGGGAGGCAGGGAGAAATCACTGAAGCTTTCTTT. This encodes CASSSGRQGEITEAFF.

This chain joins TRBV5-4 and TRBJ2-3; tentatively, D is TRBD2 (5 bases). The germline V gene encodes CDR1 SGHNT and CDR2 YYREEE (reference sequence). Trimming pared 5 bases from V and 2 bases from J, leaving 15 bases between. The CDR3 is 15 residues long. This chain's CDR3 is CASRPGGFPTDTQYF. DNA of the CDR3: TGTGCCAGCAGACCCGGCGGGTTTCCCACAGATACGCAGTATTTT.

This clone was counted once. This rearrangement joins TRBV21-1 to TRBJ1-4. TRBV21-1 is marked as a pseudogene. This CDR3 has 14 amino acids. The CDR3 DNA is TGTGCCAGCAGCAAATGTACGGGGAATGAAAAACTGTTTTTT. This codes for CASSKCTGNEKLFF.

The J gene is TRBJ2-4, the V gene TRBV7-9, with 7 bases matching TRBD1. J was trimmed by 8 bases and V by 5 bases; bases with no gene match: 15. Germline V CDR1 and CDR2: SEHNR, FQNEAQ (reference sequence). CDR3 length: 16 amino acids. The CDR3 DNA follows: TGTGCCAGCAGCCTGGAGACAGGGCTTACGATCGACATTCAGTACTTC. This encodes CASSLETGLTIDIQYF. The whole variable domain, remainder taken from reference TRBV7-9 and TRBJ2-4, is DTGVSQNPRHKITKRGQNVTFRCDPISEHNRLYWYRQTLGQGPEFLTYFQNEAQLEKSRLLSDRFSAERPKGSFSTLEIQRTEQGDSAMYLCASSLETGLTIDIQYFGAGTRLSVL.

The CDR3 region has the DNA TGTGCCAGCAGTGAGGGACAGGGAGGTGTGCAGTTCTTC. Amino acid sequence: CASSEGQGGVQFF. The chain employs TRBV6-2 or TRBV6-3 and TRBJ2-1, with TRBD1 identical over 9 bases. With 5 bases clipped from V and 12 bases from J, the junction kept 8 bases outside the gene matches. The CDR3 runs 13 residues. Germline CDR1 and CDR2: MNHEY and SVGEGT.

The gene calls are TRBV27 and TRBJ1-6, with TRBD1 as a possible D gene (5 bases). V shed 6 bases and J shed 7 bases, with 13 bases lying between them. In germline, CDR1 is MNHEY, CDR2 SMNVEV (reference sequence). This CDR3 comprises 14 residues. CDR3 loop: CASRGPGRNSPLHF. CDR3 nucleotide sequence: TGTGCCAGCAGGGGCCCAGGGCGCAATTCACCCCTCCACTTT.